A single sample is the source of the 19 T cell receptor beta chains below, sequenced in a study of cytomegalovirus exposure and HLA in healthy donors. The PCR made use of 60 Vbeta and 13 Jbeta primers. Profiled with immunoSEQ multiplex PCR; TCRdb holds only in-frame clones, not every one. Among about 130,000 clones listed, approximately 80% were seen once. Input material: PBMCs. The receptor set was obtained from a female donor in good health and CMV-seronegative.

A remark on this clone: This sample also contains other DNA sequences that code for the same CDR3. This chain uses TRBV7-9 with TRBJ2-4; 7 bases line up with TRBD2. V trimming: 3 bases; J trimming: 1 base; junction bases outside the gene matches: 6. Germline CDR1 SEHNR, CDR2 FQNEAQ (reference sequence). There are 16 residues in the CDR3. CDR3 sequence: CASSLGGEGAKNIQYF. The DNA of the CDR3 is TGTGCCAGCAGCTTGGGGGGGGAGGGGGCCAAAAACATTCAGTACTTC.

CDR3 nucleotide sequence: TGTGCCAGCAGTTTAGGGGCCGCCTACAATGAGCAGTTCTTC. The encoded protein is CASSLGAAYNEQFF. The chain employs TRBV28 and TRBJ2-1; D possibly corresponds to TRBD1 (5 bases). Germline V gene data show CDR1 as MDHEN and CDR2 as SYDVKM. V lost 2 bases and J lost 2, with 7 bases in between. The length of the CDR3 is 14 residues.

The chain links TRBV30 to TRBJ1-6; 8 bases match TRBD1. The CDR3 extends over 14 amino acids. The V gene's germline CDR1 is GTSNPN and CDR2 SVGIG (reference sequence). The V and J ends lost 2 bases and 10 bases, in that order; junction bases with no gene match: 7. The CDR3 DNA reads as TGTGCCTGGAGTCAGGGGGCCGGGGGGTCACCCCTCCACTTT. Protein sequence: CAWSQGAGGSPLHF.

V is TRBV27 and J is TRBJ2-7; 12 bases match TRBD1. Germline assignment: CDR1 MNHEY and CDR2 SMNVEV (reference sequence). This CDR3 comprises 16 residues. J was trimmed by 5 bases and V by 6 bases; bases with no gene match: 11. This chain's CDR3 is CASRVRWGQGADEQYF. The CDR3 DNA is TGTGCCAGCAGAGTACGCTGGGGACAGGGGGCCGACGAGCAGTACTTC.

The rearrangement links TRBV6-5 to TRBJ1-4; 8 positions match TRBD1. The germline gives CDR1 MNHEY, CDR2 SVGAGI. This CDR3 region has 15 residues. The V and J ends lost 4 bases and 3 bases, in that order; junction bases with no gene match: 4. This CDR3 is CASSLDREPNEKLFF. The CDR3 nucleotides read TGTGCCAGCAGTTTGGACAGGGAACCTAATGAAAAACTGTTTTTT.

The chain has TRBV5-1 and TRBJ1-2; 7 bases are shared with TRBD1. Germline trimming cut 3 bases from V and 4 bases from J; bases unmatched to any gene: 6. The CDR3 is 14 amino acids. Germline CDR1 reads SGHRS; CDR2 reads YFSETQ. CDR3 protein: CASSSGQQLYGYTF. CDR3 sequence (DNA): TGCGCCAGCAGCTCGGGACAGCAGCTCTATGGCTACACCTTC. Full variable domain (missing parts from reference TRBV5-1 and TRBJ1-2): KAGVTQTPRYLIKTRGQQVTLSCSPISGHRSVSWYQQTPGQGLQFLFEYFSETQRNKGNFPGRFSGRQFSNSRSEMNVSTLELGDSALYLCASSSGQQLYGYTFGSGTRLTVV.

V is TRBV19 and J is TRBJ2-2; TRBD2 matches 11 bases. CDR1 is LNHDA and CDR2 is SQIVND in the germline V gene (reference sequence). The CDR3 spans 16 residues. The junction had 5 bases not matched to a gene; V was cut back by 1 base and J by 7 bases. The chain's CDR3 is CASSIGGTSGFGELFF. The CDR3 DNA sequence: TGTGCCAGTAGTATAGGGGGGACTAGCGGTTTCGGGGAGCTGTTTTTT. Looking up the rest from reference TRBV19 and TRBJ2-2 gives the full variable domain: DGGITQSPKYLFRKEGQNVTLSCEQNLNHDAMYWYRQDPGQGLRLIYYSQIVNDFQKGDIAEGYSVSREKKESFPLTVTSAQKNPTAFYLCASSIGGTSGFGELFFGEGSRLTVL.

This clone was observed a few times. The chain has TRBV6-1 and TRBJ2-7, with 8 bases that match TRBD2. This CDR3 has 13 residues. Per germline, CDR1 MNHNS and CDR2 SASEGT. Trimming cost V 9 bases and J 4 bases; bases outside gene matches: 8. The CDR3 loop reads CASRPSGSYEQYF. The CDR3, as DNA: TGTGCCAGTCGGCCTAGCGGGTCTTACGAGCAGTACTTC.

The chain joins TRBV5-6 to TRBJ2-7, with 8 bases matching TRBD2. Germline V gene lookup returns CDR1 SGHDT and CDR2 YYEEEE. V was pared by 0 bases and J by 4 bases, with 6 bases of the junction left unmatched. The CDR3 length is 15 residues. Here the CDR3 reads CASSLVTSGPYEQYF. In DNA, the CDR3 is TGTGCCAGCAGCTTGGTAACTAGCGGACCATACGAGCAGTACTTC.

The genes are TRBV7-6 and TRBJ2-1, with D perhaps TRBD2 (6 bases). This CDR3 has 19 residues. Germline V gene lookup returns CDR1 SGHVS and CDR2 FNYEAQ. V shed 2 bases and J shed 3 bases, with 23 bases lying between them. This CDR3 is CASSLNWSQAAGHYNEQFF. The CDR3 DNA follows: TGTGCCAGCAGCTTAAATTGGTCGCAGGCAGCGGGCCACTACAATGAGCAGTTCTTC.

The chain combines TRBV19 with TRBJ2-3; D not resolved. CDR3 size: 14 residues. Germline lookup yields CDR1 LNHDA and CDR2 SQIVND (reference sequence). V shed 5 bases and J shed 2 bases, with 11 bases lying between them. The DNA for the CDR3 is TGTGCCAGTAGTGGATCGGGTTTCACAGATACGCAGTATTTT. Translation gives CASSGSGFTDTQYF. The complete variable domain, with remaining parts taken from reference TRBV19 and TRBJ2-3, reads DGGITQSPKYLFRKEGQNVTLSCEQNLNHDAMYWYRQDPGQGLRLIYYSQIVNDFQKGDIAEGYSVSREKKESFPLTVTSAQKNPTAFYLCASSGSGFTDTQYFGPGTRLTVL.

This clone turned up a few times. This sequence joins TRBV7-3 and TRBJ1-2; D unclear. The CDR3 spans 14 residues. Deletions cut 5 bases from V and 8 bases from J, with 18 bases between. Germline V gene lookup returns CDR1 SGHTA and CDR2 FQGTGA. DNA of the CDR3: TGTGCCAGCAGCCAGTATTACGGCGAACAGGGCTACACCTTC. This translates into CASSQYYGEQGYTF.

The chain employs TRBV27 and TRBJ2-1, with 8 positions matching TRBD1. Germline-derived CDR1 and CDR2 are MNHEY and SMNVEV (reference sequence). J was trimmed by 7 bases and V by 4 bases; bases with no gene match: 6. This CDR3 is built from 14 residues. The CDR3 DNA follows: TGTGCCAGCAGTTCGGCCGGGACAGGTAATGAGCAGTTCTTC. This translates into CASSSAGTGNEQFF.

The sample holds a few counts of this clone. The chain couples TRBV7-3 to TRBJ2-1; weak D call: TRBD2 (5 bases). Per the germline V gene, CDR1 is SGHTA and CDR2 is FQGTGA. The CDR3 runs 15 residues. V shed 2 bases and J shed 7 bases, with 15 bases lying between them. The CDR3 DNA is TGTGCCAGCAGCTTAGAGGGCGGTACGGGTAATGAGCAGTTCTTC. Residues: CASSLEGGTGNEQFF.

This clone was observed a handful of times. This chain joins TRBV5-1 and TRBJ2-5; 7 bases align to TRBD1. The germline CDR1 and CDR2 sequences are SGHRS and YFSETQ. J gave up 2 bases and V 4 bases, and 17 bases lay outside the gene matches. The CDR3 covers 18 residues. The CDR3 DNA follows: TGCGCCAGCAGCCCTGGACAGGTTGCCGGAGACATTCAAGAGACCCAGTACTTC. Its protein is CASSPGQVAGDIQETQYF.

The CDR3 region has the DNA TGTGCCAGCAGCCCCCCGAGGGGGCAGGGAGGCTACACCTTC. Protein: CASSPPRGQGGYTF. This sequence joins TRBV4-2 and TRBJ1-2; 7 nucleotides line up with TRBD1. The CDR3 consists of 14 residues. V shed 4 bases and J 8 bases; nucleotides not matched to a gene: 10. Germline lookup yields CDR1 LGHNA and CDR2 YNFKEQ.

V usage is TRBV5-4 and J usage is TRBJ1-2, with TRBD1 matching over 10 bases. The CDR3 is 15 amino acids. V shed 4 bases, J shed 0 bases, and the junction held 3 bases outside the gene matches. Germline V gene lookup returns CDR1 SGHNT and CDR2 YYREEE (reference sequence). CDR3 residues: CASSLGQGANYGYTF. CDR3 nucleotides: TGTGCCAGCAGCCTCGGACAGGGGGCTAACTATGGCTACACCTTC. The complete variable domain, with remaining parts taken from reference TRBV5-4 and TRBJ1-2, reads ETGVTQSPTHLIKTRGQQVTLRCSSQSGHNTVSWYQQALGQGPQFIFQYYREEENGRGNFPPRFSGLQFPNYSSELNVNALELDDSALYLCASSLGQGANYGYTFGSGTRLTVV.

This clone has more than one count but fewer than ten. This chain links TRBV30 with TRBJ1-5; unclear D gene. Germline values: CDR1 GTSNPN, CDR2 SVGIG (reference sequence). CDR3 size: 14 residues. V lost 0 bases and J 8 bases, leaving 14 bases between the germline ends. The CDR3: CAWSVKGPREPQHF. CDR3 coding DNA: TGTGCCTGGAGTGTAAAAGGACCGCGGGAGCCCCAGCATTTT.

The chain carries TRBV18 and TRBJ2-1; 8 bases match TRBD1. CDR1 and CDR2 (germline): KGHSH, LQKENI. The CDR3 runs 13 residues. With V trimmed by 3 bases and J by 9 bases, 4 bases remained unmatched. This CDR3 reads CASSPDREGEQFF. CDR3 coding DNA: TGTGCCAGCTCACCGGACAGGGAAGGTGAGCAGTTCTTC.